The clone carrying this T cell receptor (beta chain) was picked up one time. The entry originates in a study of blood T cell repertoires in COVID-19. Allocation to cohorts depended on clinical history reported by the participants. Someone with COVID-19 had been met by exposed participants within 2 weeks before study entry. This CDR3 has 12 amino acids. The germline CDR1 and CDR2 sequences are SGHDN and FVKESK. Losses at the gene ends were 6 bases for V and 12 bases for J; bases not matched to a gene: 5. Per the original data handling: Nucleated cell counts were estimated from reference gene primer amplification. Method: immunoSEQ multiplex PCR; TCRdb's copy keeps in-frame clones and lacks some. Clone size and V and J calls were adopted from that table, with D and trimming inferred from the DNA. The sample lists about 260,000 clones; over 80% were seen once.

Sequencing was performed on PBMCs or T cells enriched from blood (not recorded which). The chain combines TRBV14 with TRBJ2-4; 10 bases fit TRBD1. The sequence was obtained from a woman aged 40 to 49 who had been exposed to COVID-19. CDR3 residues: CASSRDRGYQYF. The CDR3 coding sequence is TGTGCCAGCAGTCGGGACAGGGGTTATCAGTACTTC.